This T cell receptor (beta chain) was captured in a study of T cell repertoires in cytomegalovirus infection. Germline V gene lookup returns CDR1 MNHEY and CDR2 SMNVEV (reference sequence). Trimming took 5 bases from V and 4 from J, leaving 24 bases between them. CDR3 length: 17 amino acids. Study-level findings and limits: The study found HLA-C-restricted CMV-specific TCR beta clonotypes dominating the ex vivo response. Identification of carriers of CMV plus the relevant HLA was performed using cumulative public TCR beta family frequency.

About this clonotype itself: As yet, its antigen is unknown.

From the reads, TCRdb called clonotypes with MiXCR, one entry per CDR3 protein. The sample consists of 450,000 to 600,000 distinct CDR3 sequences, around 35% of them appearing once. Sequencing used cultured PBMCs, obtained from culture after CMV antigen stimulation. This TCR came from a human donor in good health (CMV status not recorded). Some clones in this sample may be carry-over from other donors' samples. The V and J genes are TRBV27 and TRBJ2-7; weak D call: TRBD1 (5 bases). The CDR3 coding sequence is TGTGCCAGCAGTCCGACAGTCCCGTACCTTTCTCGTTACGAGCAGTACTTC. Translation: CASSPTVPYLSRYEQYF.